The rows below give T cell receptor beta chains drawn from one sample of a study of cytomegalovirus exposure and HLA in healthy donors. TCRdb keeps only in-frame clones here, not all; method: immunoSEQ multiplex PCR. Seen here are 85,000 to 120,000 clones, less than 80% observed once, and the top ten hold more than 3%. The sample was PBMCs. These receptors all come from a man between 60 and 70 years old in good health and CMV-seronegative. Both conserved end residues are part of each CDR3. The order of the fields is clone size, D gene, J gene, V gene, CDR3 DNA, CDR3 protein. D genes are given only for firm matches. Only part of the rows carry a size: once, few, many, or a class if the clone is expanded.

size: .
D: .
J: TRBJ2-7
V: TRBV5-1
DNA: TGCGCCAGCAGCCCCCTTGTTAGCGCTCCCTACGAGCAGTACTTC
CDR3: CASSPLVSAPYEQYF

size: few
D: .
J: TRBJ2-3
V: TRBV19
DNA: TGTGCCAGTAGTTCCCTGGTCGTGAGGAACACAGATACGCAGTATTTT
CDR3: CASSSLVVRNTDTQYF

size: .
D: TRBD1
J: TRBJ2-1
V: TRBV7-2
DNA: TGTGCCAGCAGCGCCACAGGGGGCGATCCCTCCTACAATGAGCAGTTCTTC
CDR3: CASSATGGDPSYNEQFF

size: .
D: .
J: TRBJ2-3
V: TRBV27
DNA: TGTGCCAGCAGTTTATCCCGGGGAGATACGCAGTATTTT
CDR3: CASSLSRGDTQYF

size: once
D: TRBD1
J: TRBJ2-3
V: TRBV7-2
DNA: TGTGCCAGCAGCTTTCCCGGGACAGGGCAGTATTTT
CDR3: CASSFPGTGQYF

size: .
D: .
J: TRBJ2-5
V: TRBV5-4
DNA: TGTGCCAGCAGCTTGGTCATCAGGGCCAACCAAGAGACCCAGTACTTC
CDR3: CASSLVIRANQETQYF

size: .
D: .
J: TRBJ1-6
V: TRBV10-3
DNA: TGTGCCATCAGTGAGGGCAGGACAGATAATTCACCCCTCCACTTT
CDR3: CAISEGRTDNSPLHF

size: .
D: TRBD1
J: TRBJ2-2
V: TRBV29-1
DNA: TGCAGCGTTCTCCCGGGACAGGGGGTCGCCGGGGAGCTGTTTTTT
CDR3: CSVLPGQGVAGELFF

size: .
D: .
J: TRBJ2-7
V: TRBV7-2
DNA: TGTGCCAGCAGCTTTAGGAGGGAGAGCTACGAGCAGTACTTC
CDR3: CASSFRRESYEQYF

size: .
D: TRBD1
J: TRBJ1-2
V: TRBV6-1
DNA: TGTGCCAGCAGTGCCCTGAGGACAGGGAGTAACTATGGCTACACCTTC
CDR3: CASSALRTGSNYGYTF

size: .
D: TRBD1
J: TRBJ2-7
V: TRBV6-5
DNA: TGTGCCAGCAGTTCACCGGGACAGAGCTCCTACGAGCAGTACTTC
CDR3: CASSSPGQSSYEQYF

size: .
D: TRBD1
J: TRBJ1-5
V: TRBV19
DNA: TGTGCCAGTAGTATAGCTCGGAGGACAGGGGGATCAAGCAATCAGCCCCAGCATTTT
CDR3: CASSIARRTGGSSNQPQHF

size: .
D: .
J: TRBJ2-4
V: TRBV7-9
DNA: TGTGCCAGCAGCTCGGACAAAGCAATAGCCAAAAACATTCAGTACTTC
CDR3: CASSSDKAIAKNIQYF

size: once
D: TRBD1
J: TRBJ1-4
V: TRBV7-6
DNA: TGTGCCAGCAGCGGACACAGGGGGCGTAATGAAAAACTGTTTTTT
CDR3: CASSGHRGRNEKLFF

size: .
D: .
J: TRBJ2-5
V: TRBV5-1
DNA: TGCGCCAGCAGCTTGGGAGACACCCAAGAGACCCAGTACTTC
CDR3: CASSLGDTQETQYF

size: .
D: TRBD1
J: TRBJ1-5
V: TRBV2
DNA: TGTGCCAGCAGTGGGCAGGGGGCTTGGGATCAGCCCCAGCATTTT
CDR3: CASSGQGAWDQPQHF

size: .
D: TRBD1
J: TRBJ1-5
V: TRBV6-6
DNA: TGTGCCAGCAGTTACTCAGGGGGCGGTCAGCCCCAGCATTTT
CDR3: CASSYSGGGQPQHF

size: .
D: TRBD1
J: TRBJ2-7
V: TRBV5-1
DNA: TGCGCCAGCAGTCCTGCCGAAGGGACAGGGGGCAGTGGGCAGTACTTC
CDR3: CASSPAEGTGGSGQYF

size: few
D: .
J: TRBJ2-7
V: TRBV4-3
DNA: TGCGCCAGCAGCCACGCAGGGGTCGAGGACGAGCAGTACTTC
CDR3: CASSHAGVEDEQYF

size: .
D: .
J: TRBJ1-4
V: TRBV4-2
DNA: TGTGCCAGCAGCCAAGAGGGAGCGAGTGAAAAACTGTTTTTT
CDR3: CASSQEGASEKLFF

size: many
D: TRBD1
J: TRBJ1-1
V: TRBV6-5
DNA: TGTGCCAGCAGAACAGGGGGCTCCGAAGCTTTCTTT
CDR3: CASRTGGSEAFF

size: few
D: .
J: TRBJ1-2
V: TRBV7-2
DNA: TGTGCCAGCTCCGGGGGGGGAGGGCACTATGGCTACACCTTC
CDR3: CASSGGGGHYGYTF

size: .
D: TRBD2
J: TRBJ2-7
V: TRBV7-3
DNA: TGTGCCAGCAGCCCTAGCGGGGGGTCCTCCTACGAGCAGTACTTC
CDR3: CASSPSGGSSYEQYF

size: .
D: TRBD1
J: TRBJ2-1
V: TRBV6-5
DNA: TGTGCCAGCACCGTGGACAGGGGATCCTACAATGAGCAGTTCTTC
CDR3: CASTVDRGSYNEQFF

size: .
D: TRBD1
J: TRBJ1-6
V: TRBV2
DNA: TGTGCCAGCAAGATGGGACAGGGGAATTCACCCCTCCACTTT
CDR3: CASKMGQGNSPLHF

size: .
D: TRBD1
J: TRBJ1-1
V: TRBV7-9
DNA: TGTGCCAGCAGCCAGGGACAGGGTGAAGCTTTCTTT
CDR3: CASSQGQGEAFF

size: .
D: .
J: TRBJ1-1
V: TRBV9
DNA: TGTGCCAGCAGCGTTCTAACGCAGGGGACTGAAGCTTTCTTT
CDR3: CASSVLTQGTEAFF

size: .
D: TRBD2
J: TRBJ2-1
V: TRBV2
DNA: TGTGCCAGCAGTGAATCGGCGGGGGGGCCTTTTTTTGAGCAGTTCTTC
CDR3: CASSESAGGPFFEQFF

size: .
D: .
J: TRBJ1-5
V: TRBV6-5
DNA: TGTGCCAGCAGTTACGACGGCCCTCGGGGCAATCAGCCCCAGCATTTT
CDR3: CASSYDGPRGNQPQHF

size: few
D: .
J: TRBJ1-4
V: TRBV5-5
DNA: TGTGCCAGCAGCTTTCAGAATGAAAAACTGTTTTTT
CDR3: CASSFQNEKLFF

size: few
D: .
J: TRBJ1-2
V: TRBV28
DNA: TGTGCCAGCAGTTTATCTTCAGGGGATGGGTATGGCTACACCTTC
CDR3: CASSLSSGDGYGYTF

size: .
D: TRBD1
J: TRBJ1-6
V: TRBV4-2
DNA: TGTGCCAGTAAACCCCGACAGGGTTTAGAGGTAAATTCACCCCTCCACTTT
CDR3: CASKPRQGLEVNSPLHF

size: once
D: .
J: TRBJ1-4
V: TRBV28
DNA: TGTGCCAGCAGTTTGGGGGACAAGCGGAAGAATAAACTGTTTTTT
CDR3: CASSLGDKRKNKLFF

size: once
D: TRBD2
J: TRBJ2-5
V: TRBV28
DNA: TGTGCCAGCAGTCCGTACGGGGGGGAGACCCAGTACTTC
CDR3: CASSPYGGETQYF

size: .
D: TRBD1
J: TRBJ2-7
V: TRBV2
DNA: TGTGCCAGCAGTGGGGACAGAGCTAACTCCTACGAGCAGTACTTC
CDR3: CASSGDRANSYEQYF

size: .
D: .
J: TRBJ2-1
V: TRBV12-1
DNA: TGTGCCAGCAGCTTCCGAGGACTAGCGGGGGGCAATTTCCGATACAATGAGCAGTTCTTC
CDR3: CASSFRGLAGGNFRYNEQFF